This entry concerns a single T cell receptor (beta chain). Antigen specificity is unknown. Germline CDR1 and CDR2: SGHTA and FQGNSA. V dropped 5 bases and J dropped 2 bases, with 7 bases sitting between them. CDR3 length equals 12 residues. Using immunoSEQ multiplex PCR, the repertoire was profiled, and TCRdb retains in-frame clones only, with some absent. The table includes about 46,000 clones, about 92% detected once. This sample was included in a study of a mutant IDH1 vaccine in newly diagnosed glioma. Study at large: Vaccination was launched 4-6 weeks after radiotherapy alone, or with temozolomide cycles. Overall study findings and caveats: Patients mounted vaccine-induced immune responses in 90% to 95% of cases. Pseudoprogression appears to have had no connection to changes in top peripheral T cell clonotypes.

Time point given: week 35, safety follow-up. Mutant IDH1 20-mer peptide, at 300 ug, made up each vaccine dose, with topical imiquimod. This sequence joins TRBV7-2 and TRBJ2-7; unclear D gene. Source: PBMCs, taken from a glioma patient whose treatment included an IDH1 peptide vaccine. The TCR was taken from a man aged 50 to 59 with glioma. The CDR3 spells CASSLNPYEQYF. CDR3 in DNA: TGTGCCAGCAGCCTAAACCCCTACGAGCAGTACTTC.